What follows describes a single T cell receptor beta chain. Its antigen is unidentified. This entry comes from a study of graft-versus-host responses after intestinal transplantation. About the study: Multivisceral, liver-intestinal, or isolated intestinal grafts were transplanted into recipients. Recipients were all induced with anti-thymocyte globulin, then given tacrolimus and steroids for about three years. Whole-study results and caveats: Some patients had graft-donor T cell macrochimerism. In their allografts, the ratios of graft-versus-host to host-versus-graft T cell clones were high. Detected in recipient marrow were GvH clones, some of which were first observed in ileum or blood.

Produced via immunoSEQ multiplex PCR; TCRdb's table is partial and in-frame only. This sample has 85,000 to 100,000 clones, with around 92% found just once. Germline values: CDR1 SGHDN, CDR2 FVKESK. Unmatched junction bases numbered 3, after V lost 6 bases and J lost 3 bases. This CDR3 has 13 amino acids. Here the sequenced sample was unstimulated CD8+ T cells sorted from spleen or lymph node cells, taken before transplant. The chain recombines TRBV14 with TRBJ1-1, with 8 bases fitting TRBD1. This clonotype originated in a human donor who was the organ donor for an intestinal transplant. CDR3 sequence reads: CASRKTGDTEAFF. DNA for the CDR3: TGTGCCAGCAGGAAGACAGGGGACACTGAAGCTTTCTTT.